This T cell receptor beta chain is from a study of beta chain features in type 1 diabetes. About the research overall: Patients were similar to healthy donors in age and gender (as well as in cell yields).

Overall study findings and caveats: Across patients, naive, central memory and Treg TCRB repertoires exhibited apparently greater similarity than was observed across healthy donors. VDJ junctions in type 1 diabetes patients carried more deletions and fewer insertions.

Sequenced material consisted of expressed TCRB transcripts (all of the isolated RNA was reverse transcribed). The table came from immunoSEQ multiplex PCR; TCRdb's copy has only in-frame clones and leaves some out. The table lists approximately 330,000 clones, 11% of them singletons, with under 0.02% in the top ten. As regards this clone: Its antigen remains unknown.

The CDR3 consists of 16 residues. Germline CDR1 is MNHEY and CDR2 is SVGAGI. Trimming cost V 4 bases and J 0 bases; bases outside gene matches: 5. The V gene is TRBV6-5, the J gene TRBJ1-4, with 7 bases that match TRBD1. The TCR originated in a woman in her twenties or thirties in good health. The sample comprised naive CD4+ T cells from blood. CDR3 coding DNA: TGTGCCAGCAGTTCCCTCGGGACAGCAACTAATGAAAAACTGTTTTTT. This encodes CASSSLGTATNEKLFF.